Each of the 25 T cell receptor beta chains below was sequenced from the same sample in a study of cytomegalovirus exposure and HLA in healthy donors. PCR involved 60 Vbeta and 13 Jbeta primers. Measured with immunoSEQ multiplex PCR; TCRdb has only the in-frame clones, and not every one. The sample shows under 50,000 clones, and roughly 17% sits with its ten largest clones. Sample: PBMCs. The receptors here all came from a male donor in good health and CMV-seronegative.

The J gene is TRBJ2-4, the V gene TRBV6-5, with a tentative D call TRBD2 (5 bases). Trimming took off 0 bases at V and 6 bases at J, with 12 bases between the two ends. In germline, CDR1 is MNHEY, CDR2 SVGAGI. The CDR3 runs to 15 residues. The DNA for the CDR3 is TGTGCCAGCAGTTACTCGATCCGGAGGAGAAACATTCAGTACTTC. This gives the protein CASSYSIRRRNIQYF.

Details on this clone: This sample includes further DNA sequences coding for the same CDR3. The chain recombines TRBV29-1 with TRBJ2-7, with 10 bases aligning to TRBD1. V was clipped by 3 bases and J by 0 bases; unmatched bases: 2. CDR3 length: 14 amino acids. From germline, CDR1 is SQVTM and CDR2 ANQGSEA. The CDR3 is CSVEGQGSSYEQYF. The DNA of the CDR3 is TGCAGCGTTGAGGGACAGGGGAGCTCCTACGAGCAGTACTTC.

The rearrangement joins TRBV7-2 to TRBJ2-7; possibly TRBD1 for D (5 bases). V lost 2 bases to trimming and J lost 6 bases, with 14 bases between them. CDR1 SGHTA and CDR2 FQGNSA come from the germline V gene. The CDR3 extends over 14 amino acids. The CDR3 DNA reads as TGTGCCAGCAGCTTAACAGTAGGGGATGGCGAGCAGTACTTC. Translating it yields CASSLTVGDGEQYF.

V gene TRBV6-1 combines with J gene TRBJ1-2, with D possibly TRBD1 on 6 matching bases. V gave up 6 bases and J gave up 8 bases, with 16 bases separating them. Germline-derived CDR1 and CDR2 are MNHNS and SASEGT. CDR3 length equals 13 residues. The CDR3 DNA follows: TGTGCCAGCAGCGAGGGGGTCCCCCCGGGCTACACCTTC. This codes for CASSEGVPPGYTF.

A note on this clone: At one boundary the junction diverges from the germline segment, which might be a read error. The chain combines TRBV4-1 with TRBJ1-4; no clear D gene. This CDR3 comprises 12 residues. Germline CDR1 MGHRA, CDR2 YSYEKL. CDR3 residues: CASSQDVRRKIF. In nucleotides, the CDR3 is TGCGCCAGCAGCCAAGATGTCCGGCGGAAGATATTT.

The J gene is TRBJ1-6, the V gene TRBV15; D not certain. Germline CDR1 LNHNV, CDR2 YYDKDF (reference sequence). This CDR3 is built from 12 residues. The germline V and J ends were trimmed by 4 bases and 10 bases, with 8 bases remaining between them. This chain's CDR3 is CATSKTRSPLHF. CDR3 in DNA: TGTGCCACCAGCAAGACACGGTCACCCCTCCACTTT.

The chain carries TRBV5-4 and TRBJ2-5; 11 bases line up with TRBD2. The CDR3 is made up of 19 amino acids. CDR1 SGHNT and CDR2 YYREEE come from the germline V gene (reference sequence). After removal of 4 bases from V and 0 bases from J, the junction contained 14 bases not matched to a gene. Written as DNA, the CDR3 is TGTGCCAGCAGCGGTAGGCTAGCGGGGGGTCTTAAGTACCAAGAGACCCAGTACTTC. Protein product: CASSGRLAGGLKYQETQYF.

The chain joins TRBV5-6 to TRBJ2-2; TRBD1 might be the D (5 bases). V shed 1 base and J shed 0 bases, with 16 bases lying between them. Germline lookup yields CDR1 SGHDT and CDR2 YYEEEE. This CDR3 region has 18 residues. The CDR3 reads CASSLLYRPFSNTGELFF. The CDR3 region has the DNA TGTGCCAGCAGCTTGTTGTACAGGCCCTTTTCGAACACCGGGGAGCTGTTTTTT.

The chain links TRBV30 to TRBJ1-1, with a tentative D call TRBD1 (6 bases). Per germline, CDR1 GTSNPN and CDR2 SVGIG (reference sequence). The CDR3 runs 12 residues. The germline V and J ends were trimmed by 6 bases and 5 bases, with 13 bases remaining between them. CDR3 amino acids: CACKQGPTEAFF. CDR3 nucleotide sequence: TGTGCCTGTAAACAGGGTCCGACTGAAGCTTTCTTT.

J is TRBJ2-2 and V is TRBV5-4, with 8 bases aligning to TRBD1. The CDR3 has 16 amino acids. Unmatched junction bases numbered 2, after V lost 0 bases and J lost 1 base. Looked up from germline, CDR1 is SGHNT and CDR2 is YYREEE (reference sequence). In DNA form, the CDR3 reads TGTGCCAGCAGCTTGGCAGGGGGCGGGAACACCGGGGAGCTGTTTTTT. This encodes CASSLAGGGNTGELFF.

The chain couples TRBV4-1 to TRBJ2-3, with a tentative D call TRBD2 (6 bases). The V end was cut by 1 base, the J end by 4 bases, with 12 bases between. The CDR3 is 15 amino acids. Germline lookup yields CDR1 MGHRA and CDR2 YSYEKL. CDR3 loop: CASSQVKGLPDTQYF. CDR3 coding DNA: TGCGCCAGCAGCCAAGTAAAGGGACTTCCAGATACGCAGTATTTT.

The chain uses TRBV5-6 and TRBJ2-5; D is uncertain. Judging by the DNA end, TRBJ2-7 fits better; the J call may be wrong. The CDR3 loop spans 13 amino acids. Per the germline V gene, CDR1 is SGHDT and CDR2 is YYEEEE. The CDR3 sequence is CASSSGSHYEQYF. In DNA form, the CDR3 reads TGTGCCAGCAGCTCCGGGTCCCACTACGAGCAGTACTTC.

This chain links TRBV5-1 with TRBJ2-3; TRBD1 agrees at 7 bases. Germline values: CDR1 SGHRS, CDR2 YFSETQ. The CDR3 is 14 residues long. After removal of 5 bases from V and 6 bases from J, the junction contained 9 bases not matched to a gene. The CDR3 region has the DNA TGCGCCAGCAGTTATGCCACAGGGGAGGATACGCAGTATTTT. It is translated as CASSYATGEDTQYF. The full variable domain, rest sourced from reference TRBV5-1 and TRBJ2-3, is KAGVTQTPRYLIKTRGQQVTLSCSPISGHRSVSWYQQTPGQGLQFLFEYFSETQRNKGNFPGRFSGRQFSNSRSEMNVSTLELGDSALYLCASSYATGEDTQYFGPGTRLTVL.

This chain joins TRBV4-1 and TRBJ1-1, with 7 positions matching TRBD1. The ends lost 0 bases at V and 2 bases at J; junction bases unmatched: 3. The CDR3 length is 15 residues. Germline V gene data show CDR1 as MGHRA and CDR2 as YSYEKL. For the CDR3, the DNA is TGCGCCAGCAGCCAAGAGACAGGGAAAAACACTGAAGCTTTCTTT. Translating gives CASSQETGKNTEAFF.

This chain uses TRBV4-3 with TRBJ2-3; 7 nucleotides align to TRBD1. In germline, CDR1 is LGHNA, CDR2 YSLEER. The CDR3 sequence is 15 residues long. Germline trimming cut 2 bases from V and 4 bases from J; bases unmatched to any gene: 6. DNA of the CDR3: TGCGCCAGCAGCCAATCAGGGGGTTCCCCAGATACGCAGTATTTT. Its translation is CASSQSGGSPDTQYF.

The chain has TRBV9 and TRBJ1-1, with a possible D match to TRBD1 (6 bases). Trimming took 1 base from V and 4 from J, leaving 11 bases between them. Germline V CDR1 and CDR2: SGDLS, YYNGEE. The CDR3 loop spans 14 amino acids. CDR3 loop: CASSVKGVSTEAFF. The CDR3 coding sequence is TGTGCCAGCAGCGTAAAGGGGGTGAGCACTGAAGCTTTCTTT.

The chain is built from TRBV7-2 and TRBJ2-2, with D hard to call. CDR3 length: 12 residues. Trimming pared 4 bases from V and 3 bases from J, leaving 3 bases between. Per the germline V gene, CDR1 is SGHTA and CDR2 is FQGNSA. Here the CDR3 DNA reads TGTGCCAGCAGCTCCTACACCGGGGAGCTGTTTTTT. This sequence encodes CASSSYTGELFF.

The CDR3 sequence: CASSRGFSADGNQPQHF. CDR3 DNA sequence: TGTGCCAGCAGTAGAGGGTTTTCGGCGGACGGCAATCAGCCCCAGCATTTT. The rearrangement joins TRBV27 to TRBJ1-5; D unclear. The V and J ends lost 5 bases and 2 bases respectively, with 19 bases between them. Germline V gene sequence: CDR1 MNHEY, CDR2 SMNVEV (reference sequence). The CDR3 is 17 amino acids.

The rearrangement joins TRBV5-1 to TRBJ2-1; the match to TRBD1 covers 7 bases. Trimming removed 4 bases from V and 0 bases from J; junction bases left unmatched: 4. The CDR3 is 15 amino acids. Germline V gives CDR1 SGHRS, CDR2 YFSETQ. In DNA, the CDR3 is TGCGCCAGCAGCGCCGGGACAGCCTCCTACAATGAGCAGTTCTTC. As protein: CASSAGTASYNEQFF.

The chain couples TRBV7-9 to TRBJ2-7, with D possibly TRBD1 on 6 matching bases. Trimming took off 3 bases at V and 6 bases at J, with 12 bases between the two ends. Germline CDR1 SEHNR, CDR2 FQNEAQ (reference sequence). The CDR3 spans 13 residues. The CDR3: CASSLGTPTEQYF. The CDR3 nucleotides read TGTGCCAGCAGCTTGGGGACACCGACCGAGCAGTACTTC.

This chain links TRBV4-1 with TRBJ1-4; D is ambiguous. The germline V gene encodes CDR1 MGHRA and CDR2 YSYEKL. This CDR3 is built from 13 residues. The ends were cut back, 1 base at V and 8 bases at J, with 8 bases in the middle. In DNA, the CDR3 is TGCGCCAGCAGCCAAGGTCAGAGGGAAAAACTGTTTTTT. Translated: CASSQGQREKLFF.

CDR3 sequence: CATLGGREGYTF. The CDR3 DNA reads as TGTGCCACCTTAGGGGGCAGAGAGGGCTACACCTTC. The chain recombines TRBV25-1 with TRBJ1-2; 7 bases are shared with TRBD1. The CDR3 is made up of 12 amino acids. Germline trimming cut 10 bases from V and 8 bases from J; bases unmatched to any gene: 10. Looked up from germline, CDR1 is MGHDK and CDR2 is SYGVNS.

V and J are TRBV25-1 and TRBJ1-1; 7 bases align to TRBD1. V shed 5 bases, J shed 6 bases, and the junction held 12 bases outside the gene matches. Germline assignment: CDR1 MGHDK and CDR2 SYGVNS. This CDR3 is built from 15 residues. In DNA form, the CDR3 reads TGTGCCAGCAGTCAGACCGGGACAGATCGTCCTGAAGCTTTCTTT. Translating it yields CASSQTGTDRPEAFF.

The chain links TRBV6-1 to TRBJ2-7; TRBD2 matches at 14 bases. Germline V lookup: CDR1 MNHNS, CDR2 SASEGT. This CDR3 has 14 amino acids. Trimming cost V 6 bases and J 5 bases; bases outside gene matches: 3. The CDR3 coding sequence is TGTGCCAGCAGGACTAGCGGGGGGGCCCACGAGCAGTACTTC. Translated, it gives CASRTSGGAHEQYF.

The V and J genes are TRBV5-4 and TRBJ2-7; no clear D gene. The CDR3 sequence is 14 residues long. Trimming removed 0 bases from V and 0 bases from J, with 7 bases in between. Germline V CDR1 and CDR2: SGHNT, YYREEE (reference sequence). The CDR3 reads CASSLGGSSYEQYF. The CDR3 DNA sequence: TGTGCCAGCAGCTTGGGCGGAAGCTCCTACGAGCAGTACTTC.